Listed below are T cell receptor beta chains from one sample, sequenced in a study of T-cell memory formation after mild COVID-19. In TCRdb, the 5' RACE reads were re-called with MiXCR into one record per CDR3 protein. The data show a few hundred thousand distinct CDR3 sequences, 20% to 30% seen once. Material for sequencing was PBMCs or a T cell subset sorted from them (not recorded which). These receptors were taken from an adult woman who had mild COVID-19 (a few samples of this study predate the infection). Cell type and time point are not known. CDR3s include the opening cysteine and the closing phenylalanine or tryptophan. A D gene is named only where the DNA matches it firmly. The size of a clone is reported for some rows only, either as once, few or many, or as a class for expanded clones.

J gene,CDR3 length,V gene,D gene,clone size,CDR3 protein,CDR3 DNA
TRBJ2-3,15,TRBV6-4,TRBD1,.,CASSHGQGPVGTQYF,TGTGCCAGCAGCCACGGACAGGGCCCCGTTGGTACGCAGTATTTT
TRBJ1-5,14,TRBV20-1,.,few,CSARERALQGPQHF,TGCAGTGCTAGAGAAAGGGCGCTACAGGGGCCCCAGCATTTT
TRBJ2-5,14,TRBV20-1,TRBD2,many,CSASPTSGLKTQYF,TGCAGTGCTTCCCCCACTAGCGGGCTAAAGACCCAGTACTTC
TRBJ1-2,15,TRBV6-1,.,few,CASTVAGPTGYGYTF,TGTGCCAGCACTGTGGCAGGGCCTACGGGCTATGGCTACACCTTC
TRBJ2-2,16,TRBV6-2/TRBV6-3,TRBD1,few,CASTVRTGAHTGELFF,TGTGCCAGCACTGTTAGGACAGGGGCACACACCGGGGAGCTGTTTTTT
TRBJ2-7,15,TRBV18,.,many,CASSLSGSISYEQYF,TGTGCCAGCTCACTCTCGGGATCAATCTCCTACGAGCAGTACTTC
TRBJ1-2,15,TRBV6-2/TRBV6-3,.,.,CASSYPGTGNYGYTF,TGTGCCAGCAGTTATCCCGGGACGGGGAACTATGGCTACACCTTC
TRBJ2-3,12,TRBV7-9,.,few,CASGYRTDTQYF,TGTGCCAGCGGCTACCGCACAGATACGCAGTATTTT
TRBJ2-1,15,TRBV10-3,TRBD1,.,CAISPPGQGIDEQFF,TGTGCCATCAGCCCGCCGGGACAGGGGATCGATGAGCAGTTCTTC
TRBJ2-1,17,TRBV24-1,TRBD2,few,CATSALGTSGSIEEQFF,TGTGCCACCAGTGCCCTGGGGACTAGCGGGAGTATAGAGGAGCAGTTCTTC
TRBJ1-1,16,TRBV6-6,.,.,CASSYGLRLMDTEAFF,TGTGCCAGCAGTTACGGGCTACGCTTAATGGACACTGAAGCTTTCTTT
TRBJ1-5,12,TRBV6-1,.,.,CASSEGDQPQHF,TGTGCCAGCAGTGAAGGAGATCAGCCCCAGCATTTT
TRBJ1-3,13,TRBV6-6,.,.,CASNRGTGNTIYF,TGTGCCAGCAATCGGGGGACTGGAAACACCATATATTTT
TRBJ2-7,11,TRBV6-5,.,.,CASRTGREQYF,TGTGCCAGCAGAACAGGGAGGGAGCAGTACTTC
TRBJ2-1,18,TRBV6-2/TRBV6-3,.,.,CASSYFLWGPNSYNEQFF,TGTGCCAGCAGTTACTTCCTATGGGGGCCCAATTCCTACAATGAGCAGTTCTTC
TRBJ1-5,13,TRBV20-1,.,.,CSARETINQPQHF,TGCAGTGCTAGAGAAACCATCAATCAGCCCCAGCATTTT
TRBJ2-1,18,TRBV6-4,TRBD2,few,CASSDSPASGGSYNEQFF,TGTGCCAGCAGTGACTCACCAGCTAGCGGGGGTTCCTACAATGAGCAGTTCTTC